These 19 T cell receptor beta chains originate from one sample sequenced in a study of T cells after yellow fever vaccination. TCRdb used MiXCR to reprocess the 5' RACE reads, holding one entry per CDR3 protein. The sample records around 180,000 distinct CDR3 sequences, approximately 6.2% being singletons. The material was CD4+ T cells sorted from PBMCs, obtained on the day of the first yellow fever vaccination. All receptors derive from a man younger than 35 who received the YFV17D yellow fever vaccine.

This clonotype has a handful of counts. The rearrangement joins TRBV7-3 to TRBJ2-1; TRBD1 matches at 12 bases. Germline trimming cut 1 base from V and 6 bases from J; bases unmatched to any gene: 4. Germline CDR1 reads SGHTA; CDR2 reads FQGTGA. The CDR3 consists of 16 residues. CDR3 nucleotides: TGTGCCAGCAGCTTAATGGGACAGGGGGCTCCCAATGAGCAGTTCTTC. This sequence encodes CASSLMGQGAPNEQFF.

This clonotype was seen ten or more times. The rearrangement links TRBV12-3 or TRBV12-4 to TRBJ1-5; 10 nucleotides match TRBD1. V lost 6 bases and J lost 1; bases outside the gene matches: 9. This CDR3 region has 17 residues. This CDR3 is CASRRTGGGGSNQPQHF. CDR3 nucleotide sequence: TGTGCCAGCAGGCGGACAGGGGGAGGAGGCAGCAATCAGCCCCAGCATTTT.

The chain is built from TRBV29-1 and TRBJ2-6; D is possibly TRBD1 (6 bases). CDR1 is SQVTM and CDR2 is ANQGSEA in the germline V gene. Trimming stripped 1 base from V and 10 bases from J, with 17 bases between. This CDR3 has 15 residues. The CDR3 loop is CSVEGPGVSPNVLTF. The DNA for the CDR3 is TGCAGCGTTGAAGGGCCAGGGGTTTCTCCGAACGTCCTGACTTTC.

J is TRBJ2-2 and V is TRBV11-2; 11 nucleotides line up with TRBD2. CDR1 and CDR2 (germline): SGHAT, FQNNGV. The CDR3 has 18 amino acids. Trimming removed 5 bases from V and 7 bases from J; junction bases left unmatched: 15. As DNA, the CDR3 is TGTGCCAGCAGCCCCAGGCCGACTAGCGGGGCTTGGGGCGGGGAGCTGTTTTTT. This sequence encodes CASSPRPTSGAWGGELFF.

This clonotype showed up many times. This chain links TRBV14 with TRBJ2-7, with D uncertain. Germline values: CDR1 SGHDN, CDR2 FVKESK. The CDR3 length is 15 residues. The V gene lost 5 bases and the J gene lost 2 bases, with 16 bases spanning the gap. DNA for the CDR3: TGTGCCAGCAGCTGCCGGGCCCCTGGGGCCTACGAGCAGTACTTC. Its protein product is CASSCRAPGAYEQYF.

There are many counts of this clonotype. CDR3: CASSAGDVAFF. CDR3 nucleotides: TGTGCCAGCAGCGCGGGAGATGTGGCTTTCTTT. This chain links TRBV7-3 with TRBJ1-1; no reliable D call. V lost 5 bases and J lost 11, with 12 bases in between. CDR1 and CDR2 from the germline V gene are SGHTA and FQGTGA. This CDR3 comprises 11 residues.

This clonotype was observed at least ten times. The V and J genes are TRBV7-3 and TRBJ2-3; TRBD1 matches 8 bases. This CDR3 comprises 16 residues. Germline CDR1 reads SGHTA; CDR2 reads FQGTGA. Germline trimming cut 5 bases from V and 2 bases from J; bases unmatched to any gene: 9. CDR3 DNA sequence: TGTGCCAGCAGCCAGACAGGGGCCGGGCCCACAGATACGCAGTATTTT. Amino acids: CASSQTGAGPTDTQYF.

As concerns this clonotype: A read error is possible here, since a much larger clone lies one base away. CDR3 bases: TGTGCCAGCAAGGTGGGACAGGGGTCCTTTATAGCCAAAAACATTCAGTACTTC. The encoded protein is CASKVGQGSFIAKNIQYF. The J gene is TRBJ2-4, the V gene TRBV6-2 or TRBV6-3, with 10 bases aligning to TRBD1. CDR1 and CDR2 (germline): MNHEY, SVGEGT. CDR3 length: 18 amino acids. Losses at the gene ends were 7 bases for V and 0 bases for J; bases not matched to a gene: 12.

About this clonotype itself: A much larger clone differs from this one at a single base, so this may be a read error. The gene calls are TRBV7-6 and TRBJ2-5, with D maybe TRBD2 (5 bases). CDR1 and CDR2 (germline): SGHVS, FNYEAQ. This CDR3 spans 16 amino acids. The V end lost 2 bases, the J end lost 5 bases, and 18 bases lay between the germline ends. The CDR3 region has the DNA TGTGCCAGCAGCTTATTCCGGGGATTACCACACGAGACCCAGTACTTC. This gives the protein CASSLFRGLPHETQYF.

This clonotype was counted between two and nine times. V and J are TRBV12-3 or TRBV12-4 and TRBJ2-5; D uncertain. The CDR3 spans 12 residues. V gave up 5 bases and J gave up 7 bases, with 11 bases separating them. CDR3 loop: CASSLGPGTQYF. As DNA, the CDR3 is TGTGCCAGCAGTCTAGGTCCGGGGACCCAGTACTTC.

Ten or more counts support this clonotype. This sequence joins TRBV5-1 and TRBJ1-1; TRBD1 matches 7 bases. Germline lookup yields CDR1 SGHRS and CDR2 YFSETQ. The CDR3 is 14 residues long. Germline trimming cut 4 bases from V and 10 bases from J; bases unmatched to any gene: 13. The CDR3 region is CASSLTRQGLGAFF. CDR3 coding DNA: TGCGCCAGCAGCCTGACTCGACAGGGCCTCGGAGCTTTCTTT.

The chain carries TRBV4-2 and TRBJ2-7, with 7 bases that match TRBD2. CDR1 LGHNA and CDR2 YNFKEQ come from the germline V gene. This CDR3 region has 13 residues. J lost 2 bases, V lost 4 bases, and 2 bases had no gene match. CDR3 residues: CASSLGLAYEQYF. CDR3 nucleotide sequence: TGTGCCAGCAGCCTCGGACTAGCCTACGAGCAGTACTTC.

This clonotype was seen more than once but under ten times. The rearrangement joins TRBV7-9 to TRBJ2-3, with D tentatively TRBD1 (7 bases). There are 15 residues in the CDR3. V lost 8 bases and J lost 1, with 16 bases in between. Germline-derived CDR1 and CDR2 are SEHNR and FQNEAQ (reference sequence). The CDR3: CASRRGRMGTDTQYF. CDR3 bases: TGTGCCAGCCGGAGGGGGCGGATGGGCACAGATACGCAGTATTTT.

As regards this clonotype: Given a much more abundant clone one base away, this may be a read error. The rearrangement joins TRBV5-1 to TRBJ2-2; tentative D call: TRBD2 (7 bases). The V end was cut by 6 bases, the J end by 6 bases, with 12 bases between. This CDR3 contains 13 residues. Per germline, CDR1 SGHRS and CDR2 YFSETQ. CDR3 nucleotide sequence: TGCGCCAGCAAGGGGGGGTCCCCCGGGGAGCTGTTTTTT. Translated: CASKGGSPGELFF.

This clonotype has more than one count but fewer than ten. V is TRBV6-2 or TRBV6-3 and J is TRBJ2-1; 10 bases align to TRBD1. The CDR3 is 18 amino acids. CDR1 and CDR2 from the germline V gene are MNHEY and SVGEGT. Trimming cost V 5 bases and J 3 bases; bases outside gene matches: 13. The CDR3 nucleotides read TGTGCCAGCAGTCTGCGGGACAGGGGTATGATAAGCTACAATGAGCAGTTCTTC. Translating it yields CASSLRDRGMISYNEQFF.

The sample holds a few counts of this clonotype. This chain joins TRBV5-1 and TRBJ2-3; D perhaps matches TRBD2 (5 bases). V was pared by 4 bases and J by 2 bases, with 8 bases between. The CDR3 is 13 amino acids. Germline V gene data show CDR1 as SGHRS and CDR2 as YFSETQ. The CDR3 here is CASSRTYTDTQYF. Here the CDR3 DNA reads TGCGCCAGCAGCAGGACTTACACAGATACGCAGTATTTT.

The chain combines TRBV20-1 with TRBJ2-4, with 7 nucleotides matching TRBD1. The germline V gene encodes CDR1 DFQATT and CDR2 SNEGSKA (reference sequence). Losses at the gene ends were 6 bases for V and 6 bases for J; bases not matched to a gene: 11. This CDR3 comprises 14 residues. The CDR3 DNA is TGCAGTGCAAACACCGGGACAGACCTAAACATTCAGTACTTC. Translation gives CSANTGTDLNIQYF.

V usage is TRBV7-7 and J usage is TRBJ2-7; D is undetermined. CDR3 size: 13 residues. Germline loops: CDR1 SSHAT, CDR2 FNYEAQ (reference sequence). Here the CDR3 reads CASSLSPLGEQYV. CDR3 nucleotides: TGTGCTAGCAGCTTATCTCCTCTGGGCGAGCAGTACGTC.

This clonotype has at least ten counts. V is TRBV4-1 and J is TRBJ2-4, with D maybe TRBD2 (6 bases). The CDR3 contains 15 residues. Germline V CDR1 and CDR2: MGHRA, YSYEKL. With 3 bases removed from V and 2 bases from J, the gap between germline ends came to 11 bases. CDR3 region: CASSQPGRTKNIQYF. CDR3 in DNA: TGCGCCAGCAGCCAGCCAGGGAGGACCAAAAACATTCAGTACTTC.